This TCR beta chain emerged from a study of T cell responses to AZD1222 COVID-19 vaccine. The ends were cut back, 2 bases at V and 8 bases at J, with 13 bases in the middle. The CDR3 has 14 amino acids. Germline V lookup: CDR1 SEHNR, CDR2 FQNEAQ (reference sequence). TCRdb's table, derived via immunoSEQ multiplex PCR, lists solely in-frame clones and lacks some. The profile shows approximately 180,000 clones, approximately 90% of them singletons. Remarks on this clone: Its antigen is undetermined.

The study, taken as a whole, reports: Sampling that yielded the repertoires occurred only after the peak T cell response. As reported, nearly half of all spike-specific TCRs target variant regions that are unmutated.

This chain joins TRBV7-9 and TRBJ2-1, with D perhaps TRBD1 (5 bases). The sequence derives from an adult in good health. The source was peripheral blood, collected on day 0 of AZD1222 vaccination. The CDR3 here is CASSLNPGSHEQFF. In DNA form, the CDR3 reads TGTGCCAGCAGCTTAAACCCAGGGTCGCATGAGCAGTTCTTC.